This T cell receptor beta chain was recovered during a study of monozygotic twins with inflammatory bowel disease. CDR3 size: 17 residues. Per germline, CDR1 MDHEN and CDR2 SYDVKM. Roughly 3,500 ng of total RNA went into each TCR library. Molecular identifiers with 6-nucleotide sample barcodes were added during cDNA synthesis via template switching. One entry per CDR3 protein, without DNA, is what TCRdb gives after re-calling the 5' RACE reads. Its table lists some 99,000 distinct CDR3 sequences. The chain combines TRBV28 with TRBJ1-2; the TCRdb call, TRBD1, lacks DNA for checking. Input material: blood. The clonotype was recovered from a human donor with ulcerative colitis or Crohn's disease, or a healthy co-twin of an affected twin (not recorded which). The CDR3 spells CASSLTAYRGANYGYTF.